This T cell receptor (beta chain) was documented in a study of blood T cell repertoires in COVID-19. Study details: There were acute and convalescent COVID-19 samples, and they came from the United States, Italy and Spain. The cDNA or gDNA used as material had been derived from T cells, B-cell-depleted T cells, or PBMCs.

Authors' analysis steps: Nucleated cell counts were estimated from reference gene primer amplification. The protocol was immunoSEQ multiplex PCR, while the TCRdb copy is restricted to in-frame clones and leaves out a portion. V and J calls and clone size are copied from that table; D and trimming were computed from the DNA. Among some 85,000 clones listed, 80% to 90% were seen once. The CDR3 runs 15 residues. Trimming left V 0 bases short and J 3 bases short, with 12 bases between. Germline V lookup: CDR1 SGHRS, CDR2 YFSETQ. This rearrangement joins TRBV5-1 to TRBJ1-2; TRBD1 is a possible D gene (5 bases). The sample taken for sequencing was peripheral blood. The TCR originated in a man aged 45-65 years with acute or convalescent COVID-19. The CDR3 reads CASSLEGRTDYGYTF. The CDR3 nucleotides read TGCGCCAGCAGCTTGGAGGGGCGAACGGACTATGGCTACACCTTC.